These 27 T cell receptor beta chains originate from one sample sequenced in a study of T cell responses to AZD1222 COVID-19 vaccine. The assay was immunoSEQ multiplex PCR, and TCRdb's table has in-frame clones only and misses some. The sample lists more than 80,000 clones; just over 90% were seen once. This specimen was peripheral blood, taken on day 0 of AZD1222 vaccination. These receptors were obtained from an adult in good health.

This rearrangement joins TRBV7-3 to TRBJ1-2; D is undetermined. Germline V gene data show CDR1 as SGHTA and CDR2 as FQGTGA. The CDR3 runs to 14 residues. Trimming shortened V by 0 bases and J by 1 base, and 6 bases separated the two germline ends. CDR3 in DNA: TGTGCCAGCAGCTTAACTGGCGGTAACTATGGCTACACCTTC. Residues: CASSLTGGNYGYTF. Supplemented by reference TRBV7-3 and TRBJ1-2, the full variable domain reads GAGVSQTPSNKVTEKGKYVELRCDPISGHTALYWYRQSLGQGPEFLIYFQGTGAADDSGLPNDRFFAVRPEGSVSTLKIQRTERGDSAVYLCASSLTGGNYGYTFGSGTRLTVV.

The V gene is TRBV9, the J gene TRBJ1-1; 7 positions match TRBD1. J gave up 3 bases and V 3 bases, and 8 bases lay outside the gene matches. The CDR3 is 15 residues long. Looked up from germline, CDR1 is SGDLS and CDR2 is YYNGEE. The CDR3 DNA follows: TGTGCCAGCAGCGCACAACAGGGGCCCTACACTGAAGCTTTCTTT. Translation gives CASSAQQGPYTEAFF.

The J gene is TRBJ2-2, the V gene TRBV6-2 or TRBV6-3, with D possibly TRBD1 on 5 matching bases. The V and J ends lost 6 bases and 5 bases respectively, with 13 bases between them. The CDR3 is 14 amino acids. The V gene's germline CDR1 is MNHEY and CDR2 SVGEGT. CDR3 bases: TGTGCCAGCAGCATACAGGTTCTGACCGGGGAGCTGTTTTTT. Its protein product is CASSIQVLTGELFF.

This sequence joins TRBV13 and TRBJ1-6; D gene uncertain. The CDR3 consists of 16 residues. Germline loops: CDR1 PRHDT, CDR2 FYEKMQ (reference sequence). Trimming stripped 0 bases from V and 0 bases from J, with 6 bases between. CDR3 region: CASSLGASSYNSPLHF. CDR3 in DNA: TGTGCCAGCAGCTTAGGGGCTAGCTCCTATAATTCACCCCTCCACTTT. The entire variable domain, with the rest obtained from reference TRBV13 and TRBJ1-6, is as follows: AAGVIQSPRHLIKEKRETATLKCYPIPRHDTVYWYQQGPGQDPQFLISFYEKMQSDKGSIPDRFSAQQFSDYHSELNMSSLELGDSALYFCASSLGASSYNSPLHFGNGTRLTVT.

This chain connects TRBV28 to TRBJ1-6; weak D call: TRBD1 (5 bases). Trimming stripped 6 bases from V and 7 bases from J, with 13 bases between. CDR1 and CDR2 from the germline V gene are MDHEN and SYDVKM. The CDR3 is 14 residues long. The CDR3 loop is CASRPGGVNSPLHF. Here the CDR3 DNA reads TGTGCCAGCAGACCGGGGGGGGTAAATTCACCCCTCCACTTT.

In its sample, this clone was seen once. The rearrangement uses TRBV29-1 and TRBJ2-1; perhaps TRBD2 as D (6 bases). The V end lost 8 bases, the J end lost 9 bases, and 17 bases lay between the germline ends. CDR1 is SQVTM and CDR2 is ANQGSEA in the germline V gene. The CDR3 runs to 12 residues. CDR3 coding DNA: TGCAGCACTAGCCCCTCCCAGGGTGAGCAGTTCTTC. This gives the protein CSTSPSQGEQFF.

About this clone: Germline is not matched at one junction end, which may reflect a read error. In nucleotides, the CDR3 is TGTGCCTGCAGCTTAGTTGAGAGACAGACCCAGTACTTC. It specifies CACSLVERQTQYF. The gene calls are TRBV11-2 and TRBJ2-5; D remains ambiguous. The CDR3 runs 13 residues. CDR1 is SGHAT and CDR2 is FQNNGV in the germline V gene.

The V call is TRBV25-1, the J call TRBJ1-1, with D possibly being TRBD1 (5 bases). V lost 5 bases, J lost 11 bases, and 15 bases lay in between. This CDR3 region has 12 residues. Germline lookup yields CDR1 MGHDK and CDR2 SYGVNS. The CDR3 DNA reads as TGTGCCAGCAGTTCAGGGCTTAAACGGGCTTTCTTT. Residues: CASSSGLKRAFF.

This clone was seen a single time. V and J are TRBV14 and TRBJ1-1; no firm D call. Germline CDR1 and CDR2: SGHDN and FVKESK. The CDR3 totals 18 residues. Trimming stripped 1 base from V and 2 bases from J, with 20 bases between. The CDR3 DNA reads as TGTGCCAGCAGCCAAGCCGGGTGGAGGGAACCAGCAAACACTGAAGCTTTCTTT. Residues: CASSQAGWREPANTEAFF.

Points on this clone: A junction boundary mismatches the germline segment, possibly from a read error. The chain links TRBV12-3 or TRBV12-4 to TRBJ1-3; unclear D gene. This CDR3 is built from 8 residues. The CDR3 sequence is CASSFKDF. The DNA of the CDR3 is TGTGCCAGCAGTTTTAAGGATTTT.

This chain uses TRBV18 with TRBJ1-4, with D hard to call. V was shortened by 1 base and J by 8 bases, with 8 bases between the two germline ends. Germline lookup yields CDR1 KGHSH and CDR2 LQKENI. CDR3 length: 13 amino acids. The CDR3: CASSPQDREKLFF. The CDR3 DNA sequence: TGTGCCAGCTCACCACAGGACCGCGAAAAACTGTTTTTT. Full variable domain (remainder filled in from reference TRBV18 and TRBJ1-4): NAGVMQNPRHLVRRRGQEARLRCSPMKGHSHVYWYRQLPEEGLKFMVYLQKENIIDESGMPKERFSAEFPKEGPSILRIQQVVRGDSAAYFCASSPQDREKLFFGSGTQLSVL.

The chain links TRBV11-2 to TRBJ1-1; 8 nucleotides align to TRBD1. This CDR3 spans 14 amino acids. CDR1 is SGHAT, CDR2 FQNNGV, per germline. The V gene end was trimmed by 5 bases and the J gene end by 3 bases; junction bases not matched to a gene: 5. CDR3 residues: CASSRDRTHTEAFF. CDR3 nucleotides: TGTGCCAGCAGCCGGGACAGGACACACACTGAAGCTTTCTTT. Looking up the rest from reference TRBV11-2 and TRBJ1-1 gives the full variable domain: EAGVAQSPRYKIIEKRQSVAFWCNPISGHATLYWYQQILGQGPKLLIQFQNNGVVDDSQLPKDRFSAERLKGVDSTLKIQPAKLEDSAVYLCASSRDRTHTEAFFGQGTRLTVV.

The rearrangement links TRBV2 to TRBJ2-3; the D is unclear. Germline V lookup: CDR1 SNHLY, CDR2 FYNNEI. This CDR3 is built from 14 residues. Trimming took 7 bases from V and 2 from J, leaving 13 bases between them. The CDR3 sequence: CASKGVVATDTQYF. CDR3 DNA sequence: TGTGCCAGCAAGGGTGTTGTTGCCACAGATACGCAGTATTTT.

The rearrangement uses TRBV19 and TRBJ2-5; 8 bases fit TRBD1. The V gene's germline CDR1 is LNHDA and CDR2 SQIVND (reference sequence). Losses at the gene ends were 6 bases for V and 5 bases for J; bases not matched to a gene: 5. The CDR3 has 13 amino acids. CDR3 sequence reads: CASSRTGRETQYF. The CDR3 bases are TGTGCCAGTAGCAGGACAGGGAGGGAGACCCAGTACTTC. Full variable domain (rest looked up from reference TRBV19 and TRBJ2-5): DGGITQSPKYLFRKEGQNVTLSCEQNLNHDAMYWYRQDPGQGLRLIYYSQIVNDFQKGDIAEGYSVSREKKESFPLTVTSAQKNPTAFYLCASSRTGRETQYFGPGTRLLVL.

This clone was observed a few times. The CDR3 reads CASSQKGLGNQPQHF. CDR3 nucleotides: TGTGCCAGCAGTCAAAAGGGGCTGGGCAATCAGCCCCAGCATTTT. The rearrangement uses TRBV6-5 and TRBJ1-5; tentatively, D is TRBD1 (5 bases). Germline V gene sequence: CDR1 MNHEY, CDR2 SVGAGI. Trimming removed 5 bases from V and 2 bases from J, with 13 bases in between. The CDR3 is made up of 15 amino acids.

The chain couples TRBV18 to TRBJ1-5, with 10 bases lining up with TRBD1. Germline V CDR1 and CDR2: KGHSH, LQKENI. Unmatched junction bases numbered 1, after V lost 1 base and J lost 4 bases. The CDR3 sequence is 15 residues long. The CDR3 coding sequence is TGTGCCAGCTCACCACGGACAGGGGGTAATCAGCCCCAGCATTTT. Amino acid sequence: CASSPRTGGNQPQHF. The full variable domain, rest sourced from reference TRBV18 and TRBJ1-5, is NAGVMQNPRHLVRRRGQEARLRCSPMKGHSHVYWYRQLPEEGLKFMVYLQKENIIDESGMPKERFSAEFPKEGPSILRIQQVVRGDSAAYFCASSPRTGGNQPQHFGDGTRLSIL.

The chain couples TRBV3-1 (or the pseudogene TRBV3-2) to TRBJ2-3; 10 bases are shared with TRBD2. CDR3 length: 15 residues. Germline trimming cut 2 bases from V and 1 base from J; bases unmatched to any gene: 0. Per the germline V gene, CDR1 is LGHDT and CDR2 is YNNKEL (reference sequence). For the CDR3, the DNA is TGTGCCAGCAGCCAAACTAGCGGGGGCACAGATACGCAGTATTTT. Translated: CASSQTSGGTDTQYF.

The chain carries TRBV6-5 and TRBJ1-2, with D uncertain. V lost 4 bases to trimming and J lost 0 bases, with 12 bases between them. The CDR3 has 15 residues. The germline V gene has CDR1 MNHEY and CDR2 SVGAGI. CDR3 sequence reads: CASSFHGLANYGYTF. Written as DNA, the CDR3 is TGTGCCAGCAGTTTTCATGGGTTAGCTAACTATGGCTACACCTTC.

The J gene is TRBJ1-5, the V gene TRBV28; 9 bases are shared with TRBD1. Trimming at V came to 5 bases and at J to 3 bases, leaving 2 bases not matched to a gene. The CDR3 runs 14 residues. Germline CDR1 is MDHEN and CDR2 is SYDVKM. The CDR3 spells CASSRDRDNQPQHF. Here the CDR3 DNA reads TGTGCCAGCAGTCGGGACAGGGACAATCAGCCCCAGCATTTT.

The rearrangement links TRBV21-1 to TRBJ2-5. TRBV21-1 is noted as a pseudogene. The CDR3 contains 13 residues. CDR3 region: CASPGTGGETQYF. The CDR3 DNA is TGTGCCAGCCCGGGAACAGGAGGAGAGACCCAGTACTTC.

This chain joins TRBV7-9 and TRBJ2-1, with 10 bases aligning to TRBD1. CDR3 length: 15 residues. The germline V gene encodes CDR1 SEHNR and CDR2 FQNEAQ (reference sequence). Trimming at V came to 5 bases and at J to 10 bases, leaving 11 bases not matched to a gene. CDR3 residues: CASSTGTGEVGEQFF. CDR3 nucleotide sequence: TGTGCCAGCAGCACCGGGACAGGGGAGGTAGGGGAGCAGTTCTTC.

V usage is TRBV5-1 and J usage is TRBJ2-2; D is ambiguous. From germline, CDR1 is SGHRS and CDR2 YFSETQ. The V end lost 4 bases, the J end lost 2 bases, and 6 bases lay between the germline ends. The CDR3 has 13 residues. CDR3: CASSVQNTGELFF. The CDR3 DNA is TGCGCCAGCAGCGTGCAAAACACCGGGGAGCTGTTTTTT.

The chain couples TRBV14 to TRBJ1-4, with TRBD1 identical over 7 bases. With V trimmed by 4 bases and J by 5 bases, 4 bases remained unmatched. Germline CDR1 reads SGHDN; CDR2 reads FVKESK. This CDR3 comprises 14 residues. CDR3 protein: CASSPRTGNEKLFF. The CDR3 DNA reads as TGTGCCAGCAGCCCCCGGACAGGAAATGAAAAACTGTTTTTT.

The V call is TRBV28, the J call TRBJ2-7; weak D call: TRBD1 (6 bases). This CDR3 has 12 amino acids. Germline-derived CDR1 and CDR2 are MDHEN and SYDVKM. Trimming took off 6 bases at V and 9 bases at J, with 15 bases between the two ends. The CDR3 loop is CASSLTGFWQYF. The CDR3 DNA sequence: TGTGCCAGCAGCTTGACAGGTTTCTGGCAGTACTTC.

V and J are TRBV10-3 and TRBJ2-7; tentatively, D is TRBD1 (6 bases). CDR1 is ENHRY and CDR2 is SYGVKD in the germline V gene. The CDR3 is made up of 13 amino acids. Trimming took off 6 bases at V and 2 bases at J, with 11 bases between the two ends. The CDR3 spells CAIRRTETYEQYF. The CDR3 DNA follows: TGTGCCATCAGAAGGACAGAGACCTACGAGCAGTACTTC.

This clone was observed a few times. The chain is built from TRBV14 and TRBJ2-7; TRBD1 or TRBD2 may be the D gene (7 bases each). The CDR3 extends over 15 amino acids. Looked up from germline, CDR1 is SGHDN and CDR2 is FVKESK. With 6 bases removed from V and 2 bases from J, the gap between germline ends came to 17 bases. CDR3 DNA sequence: TGTGCCAGCAGTCAGGGGAGGGACAGAACCTACGAGCAGTACTTC. Translation gives CASSQGRDRTYEQYF.

Points on this clone: One junction end does not reproduce the germline sequence, and a read error may be involved. The chain carries TRBV9 and TRBJ2-2, with D unclear. CDR3 length equals 12 residues. The V gene's germline CDR1 is SGDLS and CDR2 YYNGEE. The CDR3 region has the DNA TGTGCCAGCAGCATAAACAGCGGGGAGCTGTTTTTT. Translation gives CASSINSGELFF.